The 15 T cell receptor beta chains below come from one sample, sequenced in a study of blood T cells in healthy people across ages. The second PCR ran about 6 to 12 cycles with a sample-barcoded 5' primer and J-beta primers. TCRdb reprocessed the 5' RACE reads with MiXCR, giving one entry per CDR3 protein. The table lists 700,000 to 850,000 distinct CDR3 sequences, 35% to 40% of them singletons. The sequencing input was blood. Receptor source: a young man in good health.

The V call is TRBV2, the J call TRBJ1-2; 7 nucleotides line up with TRBD1. V trimming: 8 bases; J trimming: 4 bases; junction bases outside the gene matches: 10. Germline values: CDR1 SNHLY, CDR2 FYNNEI. The CDR3 covers 14 residues. The CDR3 sequence is CASFGKGASYGYTF. CDR3 sequence (DNA): TGTGCCAGCTTCGGAAAGGGGGCCTCCTATGGCTACACCTTC.

This clonotype was seen a few times. The CDR3 sequence: CASRDTGHPNEKLFF. CDR3 nucleotides: TGTGCCAGCAGGGACACAGGACACCCTAATGAAAAACTGTTTTTT. The genes are TRBV12-3 or TRBV12-4 and TRBJ1-4; possibly TRBD1 for D (5 bases). This CDR3 has 15 amino acids. Between the trimmed V and J ends, which lost 6 bases and 3 bases, there was a span of 14 bases.

This clonotype appeared a few times. The chain is built from TRBV4-1 and TRBJ2-5, with a possible D match to TRBD1 (6 bases). TRBJ2-7 matches the DNA end more closely, so the J call is doubtful. Germline CDR1 and CDR2: MGHRA and YSYEKL. This CDR3 region has 14 residues. CDR3 sequence reads: CASSSRDTTYEQYF. CDR3 coding DNA: TGCGCCAGCAGCTCCCGGGACACGACCTACGAGCAGTACTTC.

The chain couples TRBV19 to TRBJ2-1; D may be TRBD1 or TRBD2 (5 bases each). V dropped 7 bases and J dropped 8 bases, with 24 bases sitting between them. The CDR3 extends over 16 amino acids. Per the germline V gene, CDR1 is LNHDA and CDR2 is SQIVND (reference sequence). CDR3: CASTSGRGPEWDEQFF. The CDR3 DNA reads TGTGCCAGTACCTCGGGACGCGGGCCCGAGTGGGATGAGCAGTTCTTC. The complete variable domain, with remaining parts taken from reference TRBV19 and TRBJ2-1, reads DGGITQSPKYLFRKEGQNVTLSCEQNLNHDAMYWYRQDPGQGLRLIYYSQIVNDFQKGDIAEGYSVSREKKESFPLTVTSAQKNPTAFYLCASTSGRGPEWDEQFFGPGTRLTVL.

This clonotype was found many times. The gene calls are TRBV10-3 and TRBJ2-1; the match to TRBD2 covers 11 bases. V gave up 4 bases and J gave up 7 bases; unmatched junction bases: 6. This CDR3 is 15 amino acids long. Germline V gene data show CDR1 as ENHRY and CDR2 as SYGVKD. The CDR3 is CAISGSGTSGNEQFF. CDR3 DNA: TGTGCCATCAGTGGATCCGGGACTAGCGGTAATGAGCAGTTCTTC.

V usage is TRBV28 and J usage is TRBJ2-1, with D perhaps given as TRBD1 or TRBD2 (5 bases each). The V and J ends lost 4 bases and 10 bases respectively, with 14 bases between them. This CDR3 has 13 residues. From germline, CDR1 is MDHEN and CDR2 SYDVKM. The CDR3 bases are TGTGCCAGCAGTTATGGGCCGGGGCCCGAGCAGTTCTTC. It encodes CASSYGPGPEQFF.

This clonotype was recorded many times. The V gene is TRBV12-3 or TRBV12-4, the J gene TRBJ1-2; no firm D call. V was trimmed by 6 bases and J by 8 bases, leaving 16 bases between them. The CDR3 is made up of 13 amino acids. The CDR3 reads CASSPERVRGYTF. In nucleotides, the CDR3 is TGTGCCAGCAGCCCGGAACGAGTTCGAGGCTACACCTTC.

This clonotype was seen many times. V is TRBV5-1 and J is TRBJ2-7; D is possibly TRBD2 (6 bases). Germline V gene lookup returns CDR1 SGHRS and CDR2 YFSETQ. Trimming cost V 6 bases and J 4 bases, with 17 bases left between them. This CDR3 has 14 residues. The DNA of the CDR3 is TGCGCCAGCAACCCCGGGACTTCACAGTACGAGCAGTACTTC. This translates into CASNPGTSQYEQYF.

This rearrangement joins TRBV4-3 to TRBJ2-3; TRBD2 aligns across 16 bases. V shed 0 bases, J shed 4 bases, and the junction held 16 bases outside the gene matches. This CDR3 is built from 22 residues. Germline CDR1 and CDR2: LGHNA and YSLEER. CDR3 in amino acids: CASSQEFTGTSGGAYGADTQYF. In nucleotides, the CDR3 is TGCGCCAGCAGCCAAGAATTCACCGGGACTAGCGGGGGGGCCTATGGCGCAGATACGCAGTATTTT.

V usage is TRBV7-9 and J usage is TRBJ2-5, with D possibly being TRBD1 (6 bases). Trimming cost V 10 bases and J 4 bases, with 19 bases left between them. Germline CDR1 reads SEHNR; CDR2 reads FQNEAQ (reference sequence). The CDR3 extends over 14 amino acids. The chain's CDR3 is CATSSGQFLETQYF. CDR3 sequence (DNA): TGTGCCACCTCCTCCGGACAGTTCCTAGAGACCCAGTACTTC.

This clonotype came up a few times. The rearrangement links TRBV12-3 or TRBV12-4 to TRBJ1-4; 9 nucleotides align to TRBD1. The CDR3 runs to 17 residues. V shed 7 bases and J 0 bases; nucleotides not matched to a gene: 9. CDR3 loop: CASKPGQGSATNEKLFF. The DNA of the CDR3 is TGTGCCAGCAAACCGGGACAGGGATCTGCAACTAATGAAAAACTGTTTTTT.

This clonotype was detected ten times or more. The V gene is TRBV20-1, the J gene TRBJ1-1, with 7 bases fitting TRBD1. This CDR3 contains 14 residues. Unmatched junction bases numbered 3, after V lost 2 bases and J lost 0 bases. Germline CDR1 reads DFQATT; CDR2 reads SNEGSKA (reference sequence). The CDR3 loop reads CSARTGTVNTEAFF. In DNA, the CDR3 is TGCAGTGCTAGAACCGGGACAGTGAACACTGAAGCTTTCTTT.

The CDR3 protein is CASTSLDGYNSPLHF. The CDR3 DNA sequence: TGTGCCAGCACCTCCCTGGACGGCTATAATTCACCCCTCCACTTT. The chain joins TRBV27 to TRBJ1-6; no firm D call. The CDR3 is made up of 15 amino acids. Germline V gene sequence: CDR1 MNHEY, CDR2 SMNVEV (reference sequence). Trimming took 7 bases from V and 3 from J, leaving 13 bases between them.

This clonotype was found many times. This rearrangement joins TRBV5-1 to TRBJ2-3, with a weak D call TRBD1 (5 bases). Trimming shortened V by 0 bases and J by 1 base, and 9 bases separated the two germline ends. This CDR3 has 15 residues. Germline V gene lookup returns CDR1 SGHRS and CDR2 YFSETQ. This CDR3 is CASSLAGKRTDTQYF. Here the CDR3 DNA reads TGCGCCAGCAGCTTGGCAGGGAAACGCACAGATACGCAGTATTTT.

This clonotype was counted between two and nine times. The chain links TRBV20-1 to TRBJ1-6; 7 nucleotides match TRBD1. The CDR3 contains 15 residues. CDR1 DFQATT and CDR2 SNEGSKA come from the germline V gene (reference sequence). With 3 bases clipped from V and 5 bases from J, the junction kept 7 bases outside the gene matches. The CDR3 reads CSASPGTEDNSPLHF. The DNA for the CDR3 is TGCAGTGCTAGTCCTGGGACAGAAGATAATTCACCCCTCCACTTT.